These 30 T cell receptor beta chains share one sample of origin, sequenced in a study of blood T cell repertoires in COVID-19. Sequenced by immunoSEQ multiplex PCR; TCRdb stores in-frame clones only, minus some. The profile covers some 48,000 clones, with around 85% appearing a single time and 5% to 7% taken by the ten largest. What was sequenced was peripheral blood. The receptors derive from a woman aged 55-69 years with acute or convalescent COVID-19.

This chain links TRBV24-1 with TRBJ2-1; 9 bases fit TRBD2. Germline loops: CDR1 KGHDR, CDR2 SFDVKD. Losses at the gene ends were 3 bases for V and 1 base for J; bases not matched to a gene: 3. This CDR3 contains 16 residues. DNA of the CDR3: TGTGCCACCAGTGATCGTAGCGGGGGATCCTACAATGAGCAGTTCTTC. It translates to CATSDRSGGSYNEQFF.

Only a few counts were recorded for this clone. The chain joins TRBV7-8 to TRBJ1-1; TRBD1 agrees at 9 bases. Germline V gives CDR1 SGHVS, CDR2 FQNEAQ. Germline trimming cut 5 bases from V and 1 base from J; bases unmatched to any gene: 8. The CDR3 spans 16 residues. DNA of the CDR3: TGTGCCAGCAGCAGCAGACGGACAGGGGCGAACACTGAAGCTTTCTTT. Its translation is CASSSRRTGANTEAFF.

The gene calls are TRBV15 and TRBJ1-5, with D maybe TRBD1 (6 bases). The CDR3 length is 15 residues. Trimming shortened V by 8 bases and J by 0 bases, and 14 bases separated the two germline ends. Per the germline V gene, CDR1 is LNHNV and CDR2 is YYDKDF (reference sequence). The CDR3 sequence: CATRGGGPSNQPQHF. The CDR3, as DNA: TGTGCCACCCGAGGGGGTGGGCCTAGCAATCAGCCCCAGCATTTT.

The CDR3 DNA reads TGTGCCAGCAGCAAAGCCAGCCCCGTCGGGAGGACCCCCTCTGGGGCCAACGTCCTGACTTTC. It is translated as CASSKASPVGRTPSGANVLTF. V gene TRBV21-1 combines with J gene TRBJ2-6; the table assigns TRBD2, which was not confirmed against the DNA. TRBV21-1 is listed as a pseudogene. The length of the CDR3 is 21 residues.

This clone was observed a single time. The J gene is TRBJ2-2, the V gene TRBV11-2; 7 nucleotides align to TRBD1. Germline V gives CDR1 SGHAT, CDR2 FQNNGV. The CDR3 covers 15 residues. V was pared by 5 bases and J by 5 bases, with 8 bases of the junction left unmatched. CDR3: CASSRRTGRTGELFF. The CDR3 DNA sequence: TGTGCCAGCAGCCGCCGGACAGGTAGAACCGGGGAGCTGTTTTTT.

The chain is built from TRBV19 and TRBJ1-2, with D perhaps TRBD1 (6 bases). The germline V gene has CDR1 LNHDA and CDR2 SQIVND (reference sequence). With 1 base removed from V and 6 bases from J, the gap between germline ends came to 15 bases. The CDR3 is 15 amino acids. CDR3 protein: CASSIGLISGDGYTF. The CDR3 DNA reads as TGTGCCAGTAGTATAGGCCTGATCTCAGGGGATGGCTACACCTTC. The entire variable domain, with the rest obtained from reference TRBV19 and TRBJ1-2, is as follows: DGGITQSPKYLFRKEGQNVTLSCEQNLNHDAMYWYRQDPGQGLRLIYYSQIVNDFQKGDIAEGYSVSREKKESFPLTVTSAQKNPTAFYLCASSIGLISGDGYTFGSGTRLTVV.

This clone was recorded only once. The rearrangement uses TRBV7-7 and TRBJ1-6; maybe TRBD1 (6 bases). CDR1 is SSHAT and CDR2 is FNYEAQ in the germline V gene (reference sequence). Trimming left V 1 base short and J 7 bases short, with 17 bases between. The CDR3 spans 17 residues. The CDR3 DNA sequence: TGTGCCAGCAGCTTAGAGAGGCTGGGGGCGGTAAATTCACCCCTCCACTTT. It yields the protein CASSLERLGAVNSPLHF.

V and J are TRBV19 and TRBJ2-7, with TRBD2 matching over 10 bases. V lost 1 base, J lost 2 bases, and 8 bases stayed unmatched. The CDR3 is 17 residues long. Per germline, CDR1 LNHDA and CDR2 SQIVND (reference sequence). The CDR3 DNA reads TGTGCCAGTAGTATAGGGGGAACTAGCGGGACCCCCTACGAGCAGTACTTC. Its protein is CASSIGGTSGTPYEQYF.

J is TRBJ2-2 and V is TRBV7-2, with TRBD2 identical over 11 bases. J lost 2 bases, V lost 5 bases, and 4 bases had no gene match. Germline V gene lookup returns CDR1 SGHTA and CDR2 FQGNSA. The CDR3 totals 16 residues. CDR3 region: CASSITSGSNTGELFF. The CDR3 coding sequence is TGTGCCAGCAGCATCACTAGCGGGAGTAACACCGGGGAGCTGTTTTTT.

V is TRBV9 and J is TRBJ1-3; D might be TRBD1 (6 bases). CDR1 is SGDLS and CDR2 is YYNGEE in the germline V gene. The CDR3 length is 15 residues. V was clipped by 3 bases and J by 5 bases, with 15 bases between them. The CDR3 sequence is CASSGGGRARNTIYF. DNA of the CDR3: TGTGCCAGCAGCGGGGGGGGCCGCGCCCGAAACACCATATATTTT.

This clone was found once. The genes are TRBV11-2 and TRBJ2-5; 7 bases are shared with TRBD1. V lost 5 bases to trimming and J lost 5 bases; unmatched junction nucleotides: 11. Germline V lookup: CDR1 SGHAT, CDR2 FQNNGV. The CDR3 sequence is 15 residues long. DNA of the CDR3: TGTGCCAGCAGCCTCTCAGGGGGTGGTCGGGAGACCCAGTACTTC. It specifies CASSLSGGGRETQYF.

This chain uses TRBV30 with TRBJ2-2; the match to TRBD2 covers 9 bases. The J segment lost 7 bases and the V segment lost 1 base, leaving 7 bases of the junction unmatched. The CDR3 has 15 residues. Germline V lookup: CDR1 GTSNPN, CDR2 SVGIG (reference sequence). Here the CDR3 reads CAWSGLAGAGGELFF. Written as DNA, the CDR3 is TGTGCCTGGAGTGGTTTAGCGGGGGCGGGCGGGGAGCTGTTTTTT.

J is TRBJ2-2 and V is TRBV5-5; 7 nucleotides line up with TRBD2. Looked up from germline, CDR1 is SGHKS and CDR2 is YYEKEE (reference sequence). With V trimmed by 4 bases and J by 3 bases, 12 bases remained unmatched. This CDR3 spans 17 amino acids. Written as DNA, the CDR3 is TGTGCCAGCAGCGCCATGGGAGGGAGCTCGCACACCGGGGAGCTGTTTTTT. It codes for CASSAMGGSSHTGELFF.

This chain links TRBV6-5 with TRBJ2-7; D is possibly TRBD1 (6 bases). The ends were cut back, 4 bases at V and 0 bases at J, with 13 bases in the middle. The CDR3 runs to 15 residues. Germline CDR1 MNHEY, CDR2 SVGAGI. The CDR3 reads CASSSTGTSSYEQYF. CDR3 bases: TGTGCCAGCAGTTCTACAGGGACAAGCTCCTACGAGCAGTACTTC.

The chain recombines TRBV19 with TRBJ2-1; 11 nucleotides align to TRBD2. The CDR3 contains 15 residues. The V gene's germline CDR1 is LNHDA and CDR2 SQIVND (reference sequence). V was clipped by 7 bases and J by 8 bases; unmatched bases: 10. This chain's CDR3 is CASKPFSGGGYEQFF. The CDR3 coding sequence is TGTGCCAGTAAGCCATTTAGCGGGGGGGGTTATGAGCAGTTCTTC. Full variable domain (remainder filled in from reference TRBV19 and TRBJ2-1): DGGITQSPKYLFRKEGQNVTLSCEQNLNHDAMYWYRQDPGQGLRLIYYSQIVNDFQKGDIAEGYSVSREKKESFPLTVTSAQKNPTAFYLCASKPFSGGGYEQFFGPGTRLTVL.

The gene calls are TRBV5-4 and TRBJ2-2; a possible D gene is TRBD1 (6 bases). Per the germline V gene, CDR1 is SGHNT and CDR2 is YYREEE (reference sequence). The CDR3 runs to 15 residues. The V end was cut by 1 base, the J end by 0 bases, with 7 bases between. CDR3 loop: CASSLQGPNTGELFF. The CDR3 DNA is TGTGCCAGCAGCTTGCAGGGGCCGAACACCGGGGAGCTGTTTTTT.

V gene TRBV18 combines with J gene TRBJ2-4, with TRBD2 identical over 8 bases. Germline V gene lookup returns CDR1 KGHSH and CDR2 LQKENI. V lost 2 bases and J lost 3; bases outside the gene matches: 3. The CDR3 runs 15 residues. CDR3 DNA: TGTGCCAGCTCACCATCCCGGGAGGGCAAAAACATTCAGTACTTC. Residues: CASSPSREGKNIQYF.

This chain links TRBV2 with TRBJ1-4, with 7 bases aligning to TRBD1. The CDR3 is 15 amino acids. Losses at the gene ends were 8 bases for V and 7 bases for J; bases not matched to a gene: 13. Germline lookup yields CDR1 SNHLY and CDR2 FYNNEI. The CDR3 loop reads CASYGIPGGGEKLFF. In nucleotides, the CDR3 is TGTGCCAGCTACGGGATCCCAGGGGGAGGTGAAAAACTGTTTTTT.

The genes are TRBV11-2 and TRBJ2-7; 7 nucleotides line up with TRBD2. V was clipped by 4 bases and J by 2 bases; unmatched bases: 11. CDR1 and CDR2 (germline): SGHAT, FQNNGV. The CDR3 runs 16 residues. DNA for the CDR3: TGTGCCAGCAGCTCACGGCTAACGGGGGGACCCTACGAGCAGTACTTC. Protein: CASSSRLTGGPYEQYF.

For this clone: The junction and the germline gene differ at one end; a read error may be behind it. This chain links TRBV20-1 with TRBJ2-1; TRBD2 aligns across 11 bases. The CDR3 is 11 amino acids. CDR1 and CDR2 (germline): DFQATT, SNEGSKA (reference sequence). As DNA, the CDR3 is TGCAGTGCTATTAGCGGGAGGGGGGGCGTCTTC. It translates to CSAISGRGGVF.

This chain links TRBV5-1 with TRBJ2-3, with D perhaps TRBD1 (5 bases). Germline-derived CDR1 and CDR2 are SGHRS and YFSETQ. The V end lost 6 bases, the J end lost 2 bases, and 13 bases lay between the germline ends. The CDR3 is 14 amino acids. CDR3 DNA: TGCGCCAGCACCAGGGTAGGGGCCACAGATACGCAGTATTTT. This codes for CASTRVGATDTQYF. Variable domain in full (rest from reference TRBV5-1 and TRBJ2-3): KAGVTQTPRYLIKTRGQQVTLSCSPISGHRSVSWYQQTPGQGLQFLFEYFSETQRNKGNFPGRFSGRQFSNSRSEMNVSTLELGDSALYLCASTRVGATDTQYFGPGTRLTVL.

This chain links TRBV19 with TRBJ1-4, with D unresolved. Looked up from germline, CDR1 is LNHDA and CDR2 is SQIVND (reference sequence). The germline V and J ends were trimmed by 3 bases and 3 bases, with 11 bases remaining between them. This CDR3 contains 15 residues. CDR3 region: CASSIGRGPNEKLFF. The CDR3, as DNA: TGTGCCAGTAGTATTGGGAGAGGTCCTAATGAAAAACTGTTTTTT.

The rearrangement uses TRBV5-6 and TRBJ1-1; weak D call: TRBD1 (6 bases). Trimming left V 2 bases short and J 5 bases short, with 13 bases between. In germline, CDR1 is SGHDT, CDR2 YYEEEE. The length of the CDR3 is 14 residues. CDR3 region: CASSLPVRGTEAFF. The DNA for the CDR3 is TGTGCCAGCAGCTTACCTGTCAGGGGTACTGAAGCTTTCTTT.

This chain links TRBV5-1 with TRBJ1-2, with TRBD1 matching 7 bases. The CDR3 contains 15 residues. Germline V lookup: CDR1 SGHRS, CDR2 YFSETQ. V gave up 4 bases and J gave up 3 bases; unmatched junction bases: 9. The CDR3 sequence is CASSRTGTVDYGYTF. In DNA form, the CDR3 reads TGCGCCAGCAGCCGGACCGGGACAGTCGACTATGGCTACACCTTC.

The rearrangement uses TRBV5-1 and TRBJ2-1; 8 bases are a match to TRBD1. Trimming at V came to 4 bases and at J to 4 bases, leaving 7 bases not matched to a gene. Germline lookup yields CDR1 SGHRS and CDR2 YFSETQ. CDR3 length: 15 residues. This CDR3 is CASSTGQGSYNEQFF. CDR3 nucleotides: TGCGCCAGCAGCACCGGACAGGGCTCGTACAATGAGCAGTTCTTC.

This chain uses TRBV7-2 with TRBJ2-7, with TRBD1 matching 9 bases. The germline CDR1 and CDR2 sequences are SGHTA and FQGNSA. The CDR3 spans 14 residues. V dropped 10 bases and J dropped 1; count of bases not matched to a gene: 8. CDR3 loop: CATGTGMASYEQYF. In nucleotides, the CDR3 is TGTGCCACCGGGACAGGGATGGCGTCCTACGAGCAGTACTTC.

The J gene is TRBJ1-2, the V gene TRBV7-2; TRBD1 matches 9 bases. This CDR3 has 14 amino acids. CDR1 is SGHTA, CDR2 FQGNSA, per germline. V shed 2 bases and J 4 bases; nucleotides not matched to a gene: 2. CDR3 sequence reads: CASSLTGQGYGYTF. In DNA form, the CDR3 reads TGTGCCAGCAGCTTAACGGGACAGGGCTATGGCTACACCTTC.

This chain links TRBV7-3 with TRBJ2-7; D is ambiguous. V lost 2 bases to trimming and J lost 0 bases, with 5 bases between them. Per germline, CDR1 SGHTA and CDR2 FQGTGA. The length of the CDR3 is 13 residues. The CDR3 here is CASSLDSSYEQYF. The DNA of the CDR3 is TGTGCCAGCAGCTTAGATAGCTCCTACGAGCAGTACTTC.

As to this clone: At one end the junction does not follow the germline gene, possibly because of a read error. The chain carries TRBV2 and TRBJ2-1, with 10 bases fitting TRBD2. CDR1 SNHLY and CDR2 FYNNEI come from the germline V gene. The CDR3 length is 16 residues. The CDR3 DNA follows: TGTGCCAGCAGTGAAGTAAGGGCGATTCGAGGACTAGCGGTTCTCTTC. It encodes CASSEVRAIRGLAVLF.

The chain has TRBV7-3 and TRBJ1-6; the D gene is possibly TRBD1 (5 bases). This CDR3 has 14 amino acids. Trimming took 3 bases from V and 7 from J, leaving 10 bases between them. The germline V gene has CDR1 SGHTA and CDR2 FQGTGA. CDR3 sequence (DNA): TGTGCCAGCAGCTTTACAGGTCAAAATTCACCCCTCCACTTT. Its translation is CASSFTGQNSPLHF.